Here is one TCR beta chain with its context. This clone was seen once. The antigen it binds to is not known. No much larger clonotype is one base removed from it; base qualities were not supplied. The sample belongs to a study of vaccination effects on CD4 cells after COVID-19 (dated by TCRdb to between 2021 and 2023). Regarding the research as a whole: Across the study, the median time from the second dose to post-vaccine sampling was 72 days (range 14 to 241). The Oncomine TCR Beta short-read assay on an Illumina iSeq 100 was used to sequence cultures from other donors in the study. The full study included some 10 COVID-19 convalescent patients and a handful of SARS-CoV-2-naive healthy vaccine recipients. SARS-CoV-2 spike-specific CD4+ TCR repertoires from before and after mRNA vaccination were compared in COVID-19 convalescent patients and in infection-naive vaccine recipients. Beyond this particular receptor, the publication reports: Clones induced by infection and clones induced by vaccination both contracted markedly at late timepoints after vaccination, which fits with T cell responses waning over time. In healthy vaccine recipients, vaccine-induced clones were almost all SARS-CoV-2 mono-reactive, with only 1 of 255 being cross-reactive with common cold coronaviruses. Only a small number of convalescent patients were included, and no early post-infection timepoints were available, which limited the study.

To identify antigen-specific CD4+ T cell clonotypes by their expansion, the ViraFEST assay first stimulated PBMC with viral peptide pools and then applied TCR sequencing. After about 9 days of culture, CD4+ T cells were isolated with the EasySep CD4+ T cell isolation kit. Two doses of either the BNT162b2 or the mRNA-1273 mRNA SARS-CoV-2 vaccine were administered to participants. The absence of prior SARS-CoV-2 infection in healthy vaccine recipients was confirmed by negative nucleocapsid antibodies before and after vaccination. Each well held 2 million to 2.5 million PBMC cultured in IMDM containing approximately 5% human AB serum, around 10 IU/ml IL-2 and gentamicin, along with about 9.3 ug/ml peptides. On days 3 and 7, half of the culture medium was replaced with fresh IL-2-containing medium. Unless otherwise noted, each peptide stimulation condition was cultured in triplicate wells. Using Ficoll-Paque Plus gradient centrifugation, PBMC were separated from whole blood and then either used fresh or cryopreserved at -140C. The spike proteins of SARS-CoV-2 and of the common cold coronaviruses HCoV-NL63, HCoV-OC43 and HCoV-229E were spanned by overlapping peptide pools. The QIAamp micro DNA kit was used to extract genomic DNA from the cultured CD4+ T cells.

The germline V gene sets CDR1 to SGHTA and CDR2 to FQGNSA. V is cut back by 5 bases and J by 3 bases, with 7 bases in the junction unmatched. From the cysteine through the phenylalanine, the CDR3 covers 15 amino acids. Kept here is only the CDR3 DNA, which spans 45 bases and is read in frame from base 1. Preparation of the library involved the immunoSEQ multiplex PCR assay. DNA from the CD4+ T cells that had been cultured and isolated underwent TCR beta CDR3 sequencing. In the paper's pipeline: Non-productive TCR sequences were removed, reads were trimmed to the CDR3 region, and CDR3s of at least 7 amino acids were retained. The MANAFEST web app was used to identify antigen-specific clonotypes by comparing expansion in peptide wells with expansion in reference cultures. For clones to be considered positive, expansion at FDR<0.05 versus reference and all other wells, an odds ratio above 5, and a frequency above 0.1% in two replicate wells were required. A clonotype was called cross-reactive if it was significantly expanded both in SARS-CoV-2 spike wells and in at least one common cold coronavirus spike condition. Using the stringdist R package, CDR3 similarity was measured by Levenshtein distance, and unrooted trees were constructed with ape in R 3.6.1. TCRdb obtained this table from immuneACCESS and retained in-frame rearrangements with V and J assigned. These tables miss some clones; where compared with another copy, unresolved V genes account for less than half of the shortfall, and the remainder is unexplained. V and J calls and clone size are given by that table; D and trimming were obtained from the DNA. For this sample the table gives some 35,000 clones, of which around 80% were detected only once. Of the sample, 2% falls within the top ten clones.

This receptor chain uses TRBV7-2 and TRBJ2-1; 7 nucleotides in the junction match TRBD1. The clonotype originates from a human donor who received a COVID-19 vaccine. Some clones in this sample may be carry-over from other donors' samples. The sequencing used CD4+ T cells from PBMCs cultured with HCoV-NL63 spike peptides, collected after COVID-19 vaccination. Sample cell subset or site, as interpreted from the label and publication: HCoV-NL63 spike overlapping peptide pool stimulation. The CDR3 here reads CASSPRDRNYNEQFF. Here is the DNA: TGTGCCAGCAGCCCACGGGACAGAAACTACAATGAGCAGTTCTTC.